The T cell receptor beta chain under discussion was sequenced for a study of Ad26.COV2.S vaccination and SARS-CoV-2 variants. Study background: The donor was enrolled in the Ad26.COV2.S arm of the COV1001 trial.

The CDR3 has 11 residues. From germline, CDR1 is MDHEN and CDR2 SYDVKM. Between the trimmed V and J ends, which lost 8 bases and 7 bases, there was a span of 12 bases. Sequencing used immunoSEQ multiplex PCR; TCRdb keeps in-frame clones, though not all of them. The repertoire includes about 680,000 clones, approximately 88% of them detected once, and roughly 1.5% sits in the top ten. Study-wide points: Individuals receiving vaccine had higher spike-specific TCR breadth than placebo recipients did.

The treatment was: 15 to 20 received Ad26.COV2.S at low or high dose, single or two shots; about five received placebo; per-sample allocation not given. Specimen acquisition occurred on day 63 following the initial vaccine or placebo injection. Note on this clone: Its target is not known.

This chain uses TRBV28 with TRBJ2-7, with D perhaps TRBD2 (5 bases). Sequencing used peripheral blood, obtained in a trial of Ad26.COV2.S vaccine versus placebo. The TCR sequence derives from a person aged 18-60 years who received the Ad26.COV2.S COVID-19 vaccine or a placebo. The CDR3: CASWGEVEQYF. The DNA for the CDR3 is TGTGCCAGCTGGGGAGAGGTAGAGCAGTACTTC.